Reported below is one T cell receptor (beta chain). A single record per CDR3 protein comes from TCRdb applying MiXCR to the reads. The sample carries about 400,000 distinct CDR3 sequences, 15% to 20% recorded once. The data belong to a study of T cell repertoires in cytomegalovirus infection. The CDR3 length is 14 residues. The germline V and J ends were trimmed by 6 bases and 1 base, with 9 bases remaining between them. Germline V gene data show CDR1 as MNHEY and CDR2 as SMNVEV (reference sequence). The rearrangement links TRBV27 to TRBJ1-4, with a tentative D call TRBD1 (6 bases). This receptor was obtained from a human donor in good health (CMV status not recorded). Some clones in this sample may be carry-over from other donors' samples. Specimen: PBMCs. CDR3 coding DNA: TGTGCCAGCAGACAACAGGGAACTAATGAAAAACTGTTTTTT. Translated: CASRQQGTNEKLFF.